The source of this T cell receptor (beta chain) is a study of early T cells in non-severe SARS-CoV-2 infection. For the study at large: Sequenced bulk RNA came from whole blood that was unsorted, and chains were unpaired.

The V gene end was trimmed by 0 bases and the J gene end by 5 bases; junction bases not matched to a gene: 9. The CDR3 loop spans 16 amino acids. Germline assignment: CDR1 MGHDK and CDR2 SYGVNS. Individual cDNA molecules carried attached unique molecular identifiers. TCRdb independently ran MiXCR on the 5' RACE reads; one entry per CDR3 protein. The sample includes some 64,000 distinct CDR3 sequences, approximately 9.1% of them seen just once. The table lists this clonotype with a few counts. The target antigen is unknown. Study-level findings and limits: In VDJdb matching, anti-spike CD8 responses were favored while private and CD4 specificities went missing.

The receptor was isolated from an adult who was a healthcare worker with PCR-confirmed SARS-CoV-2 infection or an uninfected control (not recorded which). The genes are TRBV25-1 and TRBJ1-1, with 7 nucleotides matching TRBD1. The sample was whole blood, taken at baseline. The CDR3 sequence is CASSEYRQGEGTEAFF. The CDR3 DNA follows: TGTGCCAGCAGTGAATATAGACAGGGCGAAGGGACTGAAGCTTTCTTT.